This T cell receptor beta chain originates from a study of identical twins. Study outcomes and limitations: The study based its conclusions on cross-sectional statistical analysis and did not follow the same donors. For zero-insertion analyses, partial confounding could come from invariant MAIT and iNKT cells.

V lost 3 bases and J lost 7; bases outside the gene matches: 3. Germline V gene data show CDR1 as SQVTM and CDR2 as ANQGSEA. This CDR3 contains 12 residues. Each cDNA held unique molecular identifiers, and template switching gave it a universal primer site. One entry per CDR3 protein, called by TCRdb with MiXCR from the 5' RACE reads. The data hold around 340,000 distinct CDR3 sequences, with 8.5% to 10% observed a single time. As for this clonotype: Its antigen is undetermined.

This clonotype was sampled from a woman in her fifties or sixties in good health. This chain connects TRBV29-1 to TRBJ2-1, with TRBD1 identical over 7 bases. Sequencing was performed on naive T cells sorted from blood. Written as DNA, the CDR3 is TGCAGCGTTGACAAGGACAGGAATGAGCAGTTCTTC. It codes for CSVDKDRNEQFF.